This paragraph reports one TCR beta chain. No antigen is known for it. Read data end 3 residues before the CDR3 end; the end is taken from the germline J gene. These data come from a study of T cells in women clearing cervical HPV infection. About the study: Case blood drawn at lesion detection; control blood after infection cleared.

Produced via immunoSEQ multiplex PCR; TCRdb's table is partial and in-frame only. The data show approximately 31,000 clones, and the top ten clones hold 4.2%. This CDR3 spans 14 amino acids. From germline, CDR1 is SGHTA and CDR2 FQGNSA. V was shortened by 1 base and J by 8 bases, with 12 bases between the two germline ends. Whole-study findings and limits: Timing of associations relative to infection is unclear; T-cell subsets were not isolated.

The sequence derives from a woman between 18 and 69 years old with a cervical HPV16 infection that either progressed to CIN3+ or cleared (not recorded which). Sequenced: blood buffy coat. This chain connects TRBV7-2 to TRBJ2-1; a weak D match, TRBD2 (6 bases). The sequenced CDR3 bases are TGTGCCAGCAGCTTAGGAAGACTAGTCGATGAG. Protein product: CASSLGRLVDE. The whole CDR3 sequence is CASSLGRLVDEQFF.